The source of this T cell receptor (beta chain) is a study of T cells in Graves' hyperthyroidism and ophthalmopathy. Turning to the study itself: Peripheral blood draws took place at initial diagnosis, ahead of any treatment.

This CDR3 has 19 amino acids. The trim removed 3 bases at V and 6 bases at J, leaving 14 bases unmatched. This clonotype was detected many times. RNA transcripts served as the template for amplifying TCR beta CDR3 regions. When the TCR CDR3 underwent first-round RT-PCR, the HTBI primer set was used. Using its own MiXCR run on the multiplex PCR reads, TCRdb lists one record per CDR3 protein. The sample carries about 420,000 distinct CDR3 sequences, about 13% recorded once. The receptor's source is a woman under 30 with Graves' hyperthyroidism. The V call is TRBV12-3 or TRBV12-4, the J call TRBJ2-3, with 14 bases aligning to TRBD2. Sequencing used blood. The CDR3 loop reads CASSLGTSGRWGLGDTQYF. DNA for the CDR3: TGTGCCAGCAGTTTGGGGACTAGCGGGAGATGGGGCCTTGGGGATACGCAGTATTTT.